This TCR beta chain was obtained from a study of regulatory T cells in long-lasting Graves disease. For the study at large: Newly diagnosed Graves' patients had taken antithyroid drugs under 3 months.

Findings and limits, study-wide: Only a small sample size was used, which may have cut accuracy.

This CDR3 is 12 amino acids long. Trimming took off 2 bases at V and 7 bases at J, with 6 bases between the two ends. Researchers made TCR beta libraries by using iRepertoire HTBI primers and running Arm-PCR on CDR3 regions. TCRdb re-called the multiplex PCR reads through MiXCR, storing one row per CDR3 protein. The data contain over 450,000 distinct CDR3 sequences, more than 10% of them seen just once; the ten biggest clones take up roughly 8.9%. Time point indicated: newly diagnosed GD, antithyroid drugs for less than 3 months. Following extraction of RNA from PBMCs, that RNA was used to make the TCR library. This clonotype was seen at least ten times. Its matching antigen is unknown. These data also featured in a second study, about T cells in Graves' hyperthyroidism and ophthalmopathy.

This chain joins TRBV12-3 or TRBV12-4 and TRBJ2-1; D may be TRBD2 (5 bases). The receptor was isolated from a woman under 40 with Graves disease. The source material was peripheral blood mononuclear cells (PBMCs), sampled at new diagnosis, from a patient treated with antithyroid drugs. CDR3 sequence: CASSLRDNEQFF. The CDR3 nucleotides are TGTGCCAGCAGTTTACGGGATAATGAGCAGTTCTTC.